This T cell receptor beta chain was found in a study of T cell responses to AZD1222 COVID-19 vaccine. Findings and limits, study-wide: The span of vaccine-associated CD4 TCRs extended across spike, with dominance at 160-218 and 743-854.

Germline loops: CDR1 SEHNR, CDR2 FQNEAQ (reference sequence). CDR3 length: 17 residues. V shed 0 bases and J shed 1 base, with 15 bases lying between them. The table lists this clone with a count of one. What it binds is unknown. TCRdb keeps only in-frame clones here, not all; method: immunoSEQ multiplex PCR. The table shows around 180,000 clones, with about 94% occurring only once. The specimen was peripheral blood, collected on day 0 of AZD1222 vaccination. The clonotype comes from an adult in good health. The genes are TRBV7-9 and TRBJ1-1; tentative D call: TRBD1 (5 bases). CDR3 nucleotide sequence: TGTGCCAGCAGCTTAGCAAGAACCGGGACGGGGAACACTGAAGCTTTCTTT. Its translation: CASSLARTGTGNTEAFF. Full variable domain (outside the CDR3, taken from reference TRBV7-9 and TRBJ1-1): DTGVSQNPRHKITKRGQNVTFRCDPISEHNRLYWYRQTLGQGPEFLTYFQNEAQLEKSRLLSDRFSAERPKGSFSTLEIQRTEQGDSAMYLCASSLARTGTGNTEAFFGQGTRLTVV.